Ten or more counts support the clone carrying this TCR beta chain. No antigen is known for it. At one end the junction does not follow the germline gene, possibly because of a read error. Per germline, CDR1 MNHEY and CDR2 SVGAGI. The CDR3 runs to 17 residues. These data are taken from a study of breast tumors, draining lymph nodes, adjacent tissues. General study findings and limits: Most tumor T cells seemingly derive from lymph node, then expand in tumor. Tumor and nontumor repertoires were significantly more similar in luminal-like than in basal-like breast cancer.

TCRdb independently ran MiXCR on the multiplex PCR reads; one entry per CDR3 protein. The data hold under 35,000 distinct CDR3 sequences, with about 60% observed a single time. V and J are TRBV6-5 and TRBJ2-6; 8 bases map to TRBD2. Sequences were obtained from breast tumor tissue. The sequence came from a female donor with breast cancer. Some clones in this sample may be carry-over from other donors' samples. In DNA form, the CDR3 reads TGTGCCAGCAGTCACTCGGGGGGGTCCAGTGGGGCCAATGTCCTGACTTTC. It codes for CASSHSGGSSGANVLTF.